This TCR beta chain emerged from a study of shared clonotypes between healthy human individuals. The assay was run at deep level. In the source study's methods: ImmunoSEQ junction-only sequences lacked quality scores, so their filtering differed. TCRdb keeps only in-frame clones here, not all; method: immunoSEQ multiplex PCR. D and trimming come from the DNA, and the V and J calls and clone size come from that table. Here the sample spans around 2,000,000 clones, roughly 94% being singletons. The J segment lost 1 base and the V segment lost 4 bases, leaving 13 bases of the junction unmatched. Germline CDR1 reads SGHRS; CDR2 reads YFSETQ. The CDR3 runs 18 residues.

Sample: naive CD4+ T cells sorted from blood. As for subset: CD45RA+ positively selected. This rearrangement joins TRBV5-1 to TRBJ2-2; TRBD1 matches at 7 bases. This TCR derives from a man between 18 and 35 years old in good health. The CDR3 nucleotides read TGCGCCAGCAGCCGGGACAGAAGCTCTAAGCGGAACACCGGGGAGCTGTTTTTT. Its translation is CASSRDRSSKRNTGELFF.